The 5 T cell receptor beta chains given below trace back to one sample, sequenced in a study of T-cell reconstitution after alpha-beta-depleted transplantation in children. TCRbeta library construction was performed incorporating unique molecular identifiers. TCRdb used MiXCR to reprocess the PCR reads, holding one entry per CDR3 protein. The sample lists some 590,000 distinct CDR3 sequences; about 10% were seen once. The source material was PBMCs from the stem cell graft donor, sampled from the stem cell graft. The source is a human donor who donated a stem cell graft to a child with acute myeloid leukemia.

In its sample, this clonotype was seen a few times. The genes are TRBV20-1 and TRBJ2-7, with TRBD2 matching over 11 bases. The CDR3 length is 14 residues. With 6 bases clipped from V and 2 bases from J, the junction kept 6 bases outside the gene matches. CDR1 DFQATT and CDR2 SNEGSKA come from the germline V gene (reference sequence). The CDR3 here is CSALRLAGTYEQYF. The DNA for the CDR3 is TGCAGTGCCCTGAGACTAGCGGGAACCTACGAGCAGTACTTC.

The chain couples TRBV5-1 to TRBJ2-2; 14 bases line up with TRBD2. The germline gives CDR1 SGHRS, CDR2 YFSETQ. There are 17 residues in the CDR3. Unmatched junction bases numbered 8, after V lost 4 bases and J lost 6 bases. In DNA form, the CDR3 reads TGCGCCAGCAGCACGACTAGCGGGAGGGCCGGAGCCGGGGAGCTGTTTTTT. Amino acids: CASSTTSGRAGAGELFF.

This chain uses TRBV4-1 with TRBJ2-7, with TRBD2 identical over 11 bases. This CDR3 is 16 amino acids long. J lost 1 base, V lost 1 base, and 3 bases had no gene match. CDR1 MGHRA and CDR2 YSYEKL come from the germline V gene. The CDR3, as DNA: TGCGCCAGCAGCCAAGGACTAGCGGGAAGGTCCTACGAGCAGTACTTC. It encodes CASSQGLAGRSYEQYF.

This clonotype has a count of ten or more. This sequence joins TRBV5-4 and TRBJ2-1; 7 nucleotides align to TRBD2. V dropped 1 base and J dropped 4; count of bases not matched to a gene: 5. Germline values: CDR1 SGHNT, CDR2 YYREEE (reference sequence). The CDR3 totals 15 residues. The CDR3 DNA sequence: TGTGCCAGCAGCTTGACCCGTAGCGGGTACAATGAGCAGTTCTTC. As protein: CASSLTRSGYNEQFF.

The rearrangement links TRBV7-2 to TRBJ2-1; TRBD1 matches 7 bases. With V trimmed by 6 bases and J by 2 bases, 13 bases remained unmatched. The CDR3 contains 17 residues. CDR1 is SGHTA and CDR2 is FQGNSA in the germline V gene. The CDR3 DNA reads as TGTGCCAGCAGTAATCGGGACAGCTCGATTACCTACAATGAGCAGTTCTTC. Protein sequence: CASSNRDSSITYNEQFF. Together with reference TRBV7-2 and TRBJ2-1, the CDR3 gives the full variable domain: GAGVSQSPSNKVTEKGKDVELRCDPISGHTALYWYRQSLGQGLEFLIYFQGNSAPDKSGLPSDRFSAERTGGSVSTLTIQRTQQEDSAVYLCASSNRDSSITYNEQFFGPGTRLTVL.